These 12 T cell receptor beta chains came from one sample sequenced in a study of technical replicates of blood from a few donors. Only in-frame clones appear in the TCRdb table, and some are missing; sequencing was by immunoSEQ multiplex PCR. The sample includes around 68,000 clones, 95% to 97% of them seen just once. The sequenced sample was T cells isolated from PBMCs. Receptors were obtained from a human donor in good health.

The chain links TRBV10-3 to TRBJ2-5, with 10 bases aligning to TRBD2. Germline V gene lookup returns CDR1 ENHRY and CDR2 SYGVKD. This CDR3 has 15 amino acids. V dropped 4 bases and J dropped 6; count of bases not matched to a gene: 8. The CDR3 sequence is CAISGSGRLTKTQYF. CDR3 sequence (DNA): TGTGCCATCAGTGGTAGCGGGAGGCTAACAAAGACCCAGTACTTC.

Concerning this clone itself: Because it lacks the conserved phenylalanine or tryptophan at the end, this CDR3 is likely a read error. No DNA is shown, since the ends of the CDR3 on it are uncertain; the CDR3 is the one TCRdb lists. J is TRBJ1-2 and V is TRBV11-2; TRBD1 reflects the table's D call only, with no check against the DNA. From germline, CDR1 is SGHAT and CDR2 FQNNGV. The CDR3 spans 11 residues, counting both ends. The CDR3 region is CATGDGQVKIH.

Of note for this clone: This specimen includes other DNA sequences encoding the same CDR3. This sequence joins TRBV7-3 and TRBJ2-1, with 13 bases identical to TRBD2. V was clipped by 4 bases and J by 8 bases; unmatched bases: 2. The CDR3 contains 14 residues. CDR1 is SGHTA and CDR2 is FQGTGA in the germline V gene. The CDR3 region is CASSSGLAGDEQFF. DNA for the CDR3: TGTGCCAGCAGCTCCGGACTAGCGGGAGATGAGCAGTTCTTC.

The rearrangement uses TRBV29-1 and TRBJ1-1; D not resolved. The CDR3 has 12 amino acids. Germline CDR1 is SQVTM and CDR2 is ANQGSEA. The ends were cut back, 7 bases at V and 4 bases at J, with 13 bases in the middle. CDR3 nucleotide sequence: TGCAGCGCGACGGGGTACACCACTGAAGCTTTCTTT. As protein: CSATGYTTEAFF.

This rearrangement joins TRBV5-1 to TRBJ2-5; 12 bases line up with TRBD2. The CDR3 consists of 19 residues. Trimming at V came to 4 bases and at J to 2 bases, leaving 15 bases not matched to a gene. Germline CDR1 reads SGHRS; CDR2 reads YFSETQ. Written as DNA, the CDR3 is TGCGCCAGCAGCAGGGGACTAGCGGGCGGCCCTTTGGGGCAAGAGACCCAGTACTTC. This sequence encodes CASSRGLAGGPLGQETQYF. The variable domain in full, with the rest retrieved from reference TRBV5-1 and TRBJ2-5, is KAGVTQTPRYLIKTRGQQVTLSCSPISGHRSVSWYQQTPGQGLQFLFEYFSETQRNKGNFPGRFSGRQFSNSRSEMNVSTLELGDSALYLCASSRGLAGGPLGQETQYFGPGTRLLVL.

The chain carries TRBV14 and TRBJ2-4; 8 bases agree with TRBD1. The germline V gene has CDR1 SGHDN and CDR2 FVKESK. V lost 5 bases, J lost 0 bases, and 9 bases stayed unmatched. This CDR3 has 17 amino acids. CDR3 region: CASSGYDRGLAKNIQYF. In DNA form, the CDR3 reads TGTGCCAGCAGCGGATACGACAGGGGACTAGCCAAAAACATTCAGTACTTC.

The V and J genes are TRBV10-3 and TRBJ2-7, with a possible D match to TRBD1 (7 bases). With 0 bases removed from V and 3 bases from J, the gap between germline ends came to 21 bases. CDR3 size: 18 residues. From germline, CDR1 is ENHRY and CDR2 SYGVKD. CDR3 sequence (DNA): TGTGCCATCAGTGAGTCAAGAAGTTTAGGGCAGGGGGGCTACGAGCAGTACTTC. This encodes CAISESRSLGQGGYEQYF.

This chain joins TRBV28 and TRBJ2-2; perhaps TRBD1 as D (6 bases). Germline V lookup: CDR1 MDHEN, CDR2 SYDVKM. The CDR3 covers 16 residues. Trimming removed 2 bases from V and 0 bases from J, with 10 bases in between. The DNA for the CDR3 is TGTGCCAGCAGTTTAACAGGGATCTCGAACACCGGGGAGCTGTTTTTT. Translating it yields CASSLTGISNTGELFF. The full variable domain, with the rest looked up from reference TRBV28 and TRBJ2-2, is DVKVTQSSRYLVKRTGEKVFLECVQDMDHENMFWYRQDPGLGLRLIYFSYDVKMKEKGDIPEGYSVSREKKERFSLILESASTNQTSMYLCASSLTGISNTGELFFGEGSRLTVL.

CDR3 region: CASSLVPGWGNTEAFF. CDR3 sequence (DNA): TGTGCCAGCAGCTTGGTCCCAGGGTGGGGGAACACTGAAGCTTTCTTT. This chain links TRBV5-6 with TRBJ1-1; perhaps TRBD1 as D (5 bases). This CDR3 has 16 amino acids. Germline lookup yields CDR1 SGHDT and CDR2 YYEEEE. V was trimmed by 0 bases and J by 1 base, leaving 13 bases between them.

The rearrangement uses TRBV2 and TRBJ2-1, with 8 positions matching TRBD2. The CDR3 runs 18 residues. V trimming: 4 bases; J trimming: 12 bases; junction bases outside the gene matches: 23. CDR1 is SNHLY and CDR2 is FYNNEI in the germline V gene. For the CDR3, the DNA is TGTGCCAGCAGTGTGTCCCACTCGGGGACTAGACGTTTAGTAGGGCAGTTCTTC. Translating it yields CASSVSHSGTRRLVGQFF.

V usage is TRBV2 and J usage is TRBJ2-7; 8 bases line up with TRBD1. Germline V lookup: CDR1 SNHLY, CDR2 FYNNEI. The trim removed 4 bases at V and 2 bases at J, leaving 4 bases unmatched. The CDR3 is 14 amino acids. The CDR3 region is CASSGTGWTYEQYF. The CDR3 bases are TGTGCCAGCAGTGGGACAGGGTGGACCTACGAGCAGTACTTC.

The rearrangement joins TRBV4-1 to TRBJ2-3; 10 nucleotides match TRBD2. From germline, CDR1 is MGHRA and CDR2 YSYEKL. This CDR3 comprises 16 residues. The V segment lost 0 bases and the J segment 3 bases; nucleotides outside the gene matches: 3. CDR3: CASSQDGLAVTDTQYF. CDR3 DNA: TGCGCCAGCAGCCAAGACGGACTAGCGGTAACAGATACGCAGTATTTT.